This TCR beta chain stems from a study of identical twins. No donor was unhealthy or non-Caucasian. This clonotype was picked up many times. What it binds is unknown. A universal primer site was incorporated via template switching, and the cDNA contained unique molecular identifiers. From the 5' RACE reads, TCRdb called clonotypes with MiXCR, one entry per CDR3 protein. The sample has about 280,000 distinct CDR3 sequences; under 9% are singletons. Germline lookup yields CDR1 LNHNV and CDR2 YYDKDF (reference sequence). The CDR3 consists of 16 residues. Trimming took 2 bases from V and 2 from J, leaving 13 bases between them. Whole-study results and caveats: Conclusions were based on cross-sectional statistical analysis, without following the same donors. Insertions were reduced in abundant cord blood beta clonotypes but not in memory repertoires.

This sample was also put to use in a study of yellow fever vaccine responses in identical twins.

The specimen sequenced was memory (CD45RO+) T cells sorted from blood. This sequence originates from a woman aged 18-29 years in good health. The chain recombines TRBV15 with TRBJ1-5; possibly TRBD1 for D (5 bases). The CDR3 nucleotides read TGTGCCACCAGCAGACCCGCGGGGGACGGCAATCAGCCCCAGCATTTT. Translated: CATSRPAGDGNQPQHF. The full variable domain, in which reference TRBV15 and TRBJ1-5 provide the parts outside the CDR3, is DAMVIQNPRYQVTQFGKPVTLSCSQTLNHNVMYWYQQKSSQAPKLLFHYYDKDFNNEADTPDNFQSRRPNTSFCFLDIRSPGLGDTAMYLCATSRPAGDGNQPQHFGDGTRLSIL.